The 8 T cell receptor beta chains listed next were all sequenced from one sample in a study of blood T cell repertoires in COVID-19. TCRdb keeps only in-frame clones here, not all; method: immunoSEQ multiplex PCR. The repertoire holds roughly 97,000 clones, roughly nine tenths seen once, with 5.5% to 7% in the top ten. Sequenced: peripheral blood. These receptors originate from a human donor in a cohort sampled during active COVID-19.

The chain uses TRBV19 and TRBJ1-1; tentative D call: TRBD1 (5 bases). This CDR3 contains 15 residues. The germline V gene encodes CDR1 LNHDA and CDR2 SQIVND (reference sequence). Trimming left V 7 bases short and J 0 bases short, with 15 bases between. The CDR3 region has the DNA TGTGCCAGTAAGAGCCTTGACAGTTTGAACACTGAAGCTTTCTTT. Its protein product is CASKSLDSLNTEAFF.

The rearrangement uses TRBV28 and TRBJ1-1; 9 bases align to TRBD1. Germline V gene lookup returns CDR1 MDHEN and CDR2 SYDVKM. The J segment lost 5 bases and the V segment lost 6 bases, leaving 16 bases of the junction unmatched. The CDR3 is made up of 17 amino acids. CDR3 amino acids: CASRPTAHRGRRTEAFF. DNA of the CDR3: TGTGCCAGCAGGCCCACAGCCCACAGGGGGCGACGGACTGAAGCTTTCTTT.

A single count supports this clone. CDR3 DNA: TGTGCCAGTAGTGTACAGGGGGTGAACACTGAAGCTTTCTTT. This encodes CASSVQGVNTEAFF. The chain has TRBV19 and TRBJ1-1; 8 bases fit TRBD1. The germline V gene has CDR1 LNHDA and CDR2 SQIVND (reference sequence). The ends lost 5 bases at V and 0 bases at J; junction bases unmatched: 2. This CDR3 is 14 amino acids long.

The chain recombines TRBV7-2 with TRBJ2-5; TRBD1 matches at 11 bases. The V gene end was trimmed by 6 bases and the J gene end by 5 bases; junction bases not matched to a gene: 8. From germline, CDR1 is SGHTA and CDR2 FQGNSA. The CDR3 length is 15 residues. The CDR3 reads CASRRDRGSEETQYF. Written as DNA, the CDR3 is TGTGCCAGCAGGCGGGACAGGGGGAGTGAGGAGACCCAGTACTTC.

The genes are TRBV7-9 and TRBJ2-1; D is unresolved. Trimming took off 4 bases at V and 5 bases at J, with 9 bases between the two ends. Germline assignment: CDR1 SEHNR and CDR2 FQNEAQ (reference sequence). The CDR3 is 13 residues long. The CDR3 coding sequence is TGTGCCAGCAGCTACCTACGCGACAATGAGCAGTTCTTC. As protein: CASSYLRDNEQFF.

This clone was seen a handful of times. The chain is built from TRBV24-1 and TRBJ2-7, with D tentatively TRBD1 (6 bases). V lost 4 bases, J lost 4 bases, and 13 bases lay in between. CDR3 length equals 14 residues. Germline lookup yields CDR1 KGHDR and CDR2 SFDVKD. Here the CDR3 DNA reads TGTGCCACCAGTGACCCCGGGACAACATACGAGCAGTACTTC. This encodes CATSDPGTTYEQYF.

The chain uses TRBV19 and TRBJ1-2, with 7 bases that match TRBD1. The ends lost 10 bases at V and 4 bases at J; junction bases unmatched: 9. The CDR3 runs to 13 residues. Looked up from germline, CDR1 is LNHDA and CDR2 is SQIVND (reference sequence). The CDR3 nucleotides read TGTGCCACCGACCCGGGGACAGTCTATGGCTACACCTTC. Translating it yields CATDPGTVYGYTF.

The V gene is TRBV11-2, the J gene TRBJ2-1, with 9 positions matching TRBD2. The CDR3 has 15 amino acids. Germline trimming cut 5 bases from V and 8 bases from J; bases unmatched to any gene: 10. CDR1 is SGHAT, CDR2 FQNNGV, per germline. CDR3 amino acids: CASSRPAGGRDEQFF. CDR3 bases: TGTGCCAGCAGCCGACCGGCGGGGGGGCGAGATGAGCAGTTCTTC.